This T cell receptor (beta chain) was captured in a study of OX40 agonist ivuxolimab in advanced cancers. The table came from immunoSEQ multiplex PCR; TCRdb's copy has only in-frame clones and leaves some out. Among some 30,000 clones listed, about four fifths were seen once. This clone has only one observation. The CDR3 is made up of 13 amino acids. From germline, CDR1 is MNHEY and CDR2 SVGAGI. V was clipped by 0 bases and J by 10 bases, with 12 bases between them. The TCR comes from an adult with an advanced solid tumor such as melanoma, head and neck, liver or kidney cancer. The input for sequencing was CD4+ or CD8+ T cells sorted from blood, taken in a trial of the OX40 agonist ivuxolimab. The genes are TRBV6-5 and TRBJ1-1; tentative D call: TRBD1 (6 bases). CDR3 amino acids: CASSYSGGNRAFF. CDR3 sequence (DNA): TGTGCCAGCAGTTACTCAGGGGGGAATAGAGCTTTCTTT.